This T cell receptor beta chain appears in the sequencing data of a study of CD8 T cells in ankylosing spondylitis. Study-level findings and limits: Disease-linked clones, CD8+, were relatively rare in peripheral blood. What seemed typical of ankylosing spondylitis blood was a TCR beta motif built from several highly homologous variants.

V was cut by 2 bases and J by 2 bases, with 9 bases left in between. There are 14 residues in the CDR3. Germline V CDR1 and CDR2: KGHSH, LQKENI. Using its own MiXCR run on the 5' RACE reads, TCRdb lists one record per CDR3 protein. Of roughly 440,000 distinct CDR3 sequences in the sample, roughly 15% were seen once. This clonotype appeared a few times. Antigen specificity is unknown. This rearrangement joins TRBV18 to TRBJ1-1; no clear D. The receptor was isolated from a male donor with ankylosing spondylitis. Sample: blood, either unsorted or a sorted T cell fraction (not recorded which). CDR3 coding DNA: TGTGCCAGCTCACCATCCGACGGTAACACTGAAGCTTTCTTT. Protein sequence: CASSPSDGNTEAFF.